A single sample is the source of the 14 T cell receptor beta chains below, sequenced in a study of OX40 agonist ivuxolimab in advanced cancers. Repertoires were generated with immunoSEQ multiplex PCR, while TCRdb's copy carries only in-frame clones and drops some. The sample comprises tens of thousands of clones, around 83% of which are singletons, and 0.55% to 0.8% rests with the top ten. The material was CD4+ or CD8+ T cells sorted from blood, obtained in a trial of the OX40 agonist ivuxolimab. These receptors came from an adult with an advanced solid tumor such as melanoma, head and neck, liver or kidney cancer.

This clone has a handful of counts. The chain recombines TRBV6-5 with TRBJ1-4, with 7 positions matching TRBD1. After removal of 6 bases from V and 4 bases from J, the junction contained 5 bases not matched to a gene. This CDR3 is built from 14 residues. Germline V lookup: CDR1 MNHEY, CDR2 SVGAGI. The CDR3: CASRRGQDNEKLFF. For the CDR3, the DNA is TGTGCCAGCAGGAGGGGGCAGGATAATGAAAAACTGTTTTTT.

The chain recombines TRBV18 with TRBJ2-3, with D hard to call. Per the germline V gene, CDR1 is KGHSH and CDR2 is LQKENI. This CDR3 is 13 amino acids long. Trimming stripped 2 bases from V and 3 bases from J, with 6 bases between. The chain's CDR3 is CASSPRATDTQYF. In DNA form, the CDR3 reads TGTGCCAGCTCACCAAGAGCGACAGATACGCAGTATTTT.

The V gene is TRBV19, the J gene TRBJ2-3, with 7 bases aligning to TRBD2. Germline values: CDR1 LNHDA, CDR2 SQIVND (reference sequence). The CDR3 covers 14 residues. V lost 5 bases, J lost 3 bases, and 5 bases stayed unmatched. CDR3 region: CASSLGGGTDTQYF. CDR3 bases: TGTGCCAGTAGTCTTGGCGGGGGAACAGATACGCAGTATTTT.

The chain couples TRBV2 to TRBJ2-5, with 12 bases matching TRBD2. This CDR3 has 14 residues. After removal of 6 bases from V and 1 base from J, the junction contained 0 bases not matched to a gene. Germline V gene lookup returns CDR1 SNHLY and CDR2 FYNNEI. CDR3 amino acids: CASRLAGGQETQYF. In nucleotides, the CDR3 is TGTGCCAGCAGACTAGCGGGGGGCCAAGAGACCCAGTACTTC.

V is TRBV29-1 and J is TRBJ1-1; D is unresolved. The CDR3 totals 13 residues. Trimming stripped 7 bases from V and 1 base from J, with 13 bases between. CDR1 and CDR2 from the germline V gene are SQVTM and ANQGSEA. DNA for the CDR3: TGCAGCGCTATGACAACGGCGAACACTGAAGCTTTCTTT. It yields the protein CSAMTTANTEAFF.

On this clone: A junction end diverges from the germline sequence, so it may reflect a read error. This chain uses TRBV14 with TRBJ2-1; 7 bases fit TRBD1. Germline values: CDR1 SGHDN, CDR2 FVKESK. CDR3 length: 15 residues. This chain's CDR3 is CASSPTGAQTNVQFF. In DNA form, the CDR3 reads TGTGCCAGCAGTCCAACAGGGGCGCAGACGAATGTGCAGTTCTTC.

The chain joins TRBV30 to TRBJ2-5; D remains unclear. Deletions cut 2 bases from V and 5 bases from J, with 6 bases between. CDR1 is GTSNPN, CDR2 SVGIG, per germline (reference sequence). CDR3 size: 11 residues. This chain's CDR3 is CAWSSLETQYF. The CDR3 DNA sequence: TGTGCCTGGAGTTCGTTGGAGACCCAGTACTTC.

This sequence joins TRBV18 and TRBJ2-5, with 11 bases fitting TRBD2. The CDR3 runs 15 residues. Germline assignment: CDR1 KGHSH and CDR2 LQKENI. J lost 5 bases, V lost 0 bases, and 2 bases had no gene match. This CDR3 is CASSPPSSGGETQYF. In DNA form, the CDR3 reads TGTGCCAGCTCACCACCGTCTAGCGGGGGGGAGACCCAGTACTTC.

The rearrangement links TRBV16 to TRBJ2-1; the D is unclear. CDR3 length: 14 amino acids. Per the germline V gene, CDR1 is KGHSY and CDR2 is FQNENV. V was cut by 2 bases and J by 6 bases, with 11 bases left in between. The CDR3 coding sequence is TGTGCCAGCAGCCAACAACCGAACAGCAATGAGCAGTTCTTC. Its protein is CASSQQPNSNEQFF.

The rearrangement uses TRBV5-4 and TRBJ1-4, with TRBD1 as a possible D gene (5 bases). CDR1 SGHNT and CDR2 YYREEE come from the germline V gene (reference sequence). This CDR3 region has 15 residues. Trimming removed 4 bases at V and 0 bases at J, with 10 bases between. CDR3 in amino acids: CASSQRGPTNEKLFF. In nucleotides, the CDR3 is TGTGCCAGCAGCCAGAGGGGTCCAACTAATGAAAAACTGTTTTTT.

The chain carries TRBV11-2 and TRBJ1-2, with D hard to call. With 3 bases removed from V and 0 bases from J, the gap between germline ends came to 17 bases. This CDR3 spans 17 amino acids. Germline CDR1 is SGHAT and CDR2 is FQNNGV. The CDR3 DNA reads TGTGCCAGCAGCTTTAGGGTACGGCCTTTAGCTAACTATGGCTACACCTTC. Protein: CASSFRVRPLANYGYTF.

The chain employs TRBV6-5 and TRBJ1-1; D unclear. The CDR3 covers 11 residues. Germline CDR1 MNHEY, CDR2 SVGAGI. Trimming took off 2 bases at V and 9 bases at J, with 7 bases between the two ends. The CDR3 spells CASSYGWKAFF. CDR3 nucleotides: TGTGCCAGCAGTTACGGGTGGAAAGCTTTCTTT.

The chain couples TRBV18 to TRBJ2-7; TRBD1 matches at 9 bases. V was clipped by 3 bases and J by 3 bases; unmatched bases: 3. Per the germline V gene, CDR1 is KGHSH and CDR2 is LQKENI. CDR3 length equals 14 residues. The CDR3 loop is CASSPGTGIYEQYF. CDR3 coding DNA: TGTGCCAGCTCACCCGGGACAGGGATCTACGAGCAGTACTTC.

The rearrangement uses TRBV9 and TRBJ2-7, with D tentatively TRBD1 or TRBD2 (5 bases each). V was trimmed by 2 bases and J by 3 bases, leaving 12 bases between them. This CDR3 is 14 amino acids long. Germline loops: CDR1 SGDLS, CDR2 YYNGEE. In nucleotides, the CDR3 is TGTGCCAGCAGCGTTCAGGGTGGGGGCTACGAGCAGTACTTC. Protein sequence: CASSVQGGGYEQYF.